This T cell receptor (beta chain) is drawn from a study of blood T cell repertoires in COVID-19. The Seattle site enrolled patients during active infection and followed them longitudinally. Profiling relied on immunoSEQ multiplex PCR, and the TCRdb table lists in-frame clones only, not all of them. Here the sample spans 200,000 to 250,000 clones, approximately 83% being singletons. This clone was observed once. This TCR was sampled from a woman in her 30s with COVID-19, enrolled during active disease. Sequenced sample: peripheral blood.

The CDR3 bases are TGCGCCAGCACCCCCTCCGGGACAGGGGGCGCGGCCACCTTC. As protein: CASTPSGTGGAATF. The chain joins TRBV5-1 to TRBJ1-2; TRBD1 matches 12 bases. The CDR3 runs to 14 residues. The V and J ends lost 6 bases and 13 bases, in that order; junction bases with no gene match: 13. CDR1 is SGHRS, CDR2 YFSETQ, per germline.